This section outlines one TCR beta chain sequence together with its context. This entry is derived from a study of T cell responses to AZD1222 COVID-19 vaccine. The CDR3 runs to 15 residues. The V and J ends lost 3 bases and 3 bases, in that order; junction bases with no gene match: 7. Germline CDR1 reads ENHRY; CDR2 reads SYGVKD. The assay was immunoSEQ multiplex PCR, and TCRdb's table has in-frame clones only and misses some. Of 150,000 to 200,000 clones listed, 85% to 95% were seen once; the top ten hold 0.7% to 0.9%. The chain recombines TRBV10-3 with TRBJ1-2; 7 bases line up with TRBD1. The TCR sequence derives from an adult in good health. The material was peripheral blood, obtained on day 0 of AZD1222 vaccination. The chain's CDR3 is CAISDSQTGYYGYTF. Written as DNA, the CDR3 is TGTGCCATCAGTGACTCCCAGACAGGGTACTATGGCTACACCTTC.